This T cell receptor beta chain was profiled in a study of cytomegalovirus exposure and HLA in healthy donors. In the study overall: The 120 validation repertoires used the same platform as the roughly 700 first-cohort repertoires (as reported by a later analysis). Study findings and constraints: Researchers counted around 170 TCR beta chains as cytomegalovirus-associated.

There are a few counts of this clone. Its antigen is undetermined. Among the 110 or so subjects of the validation cohort, separate from the approximately 670-subject first cohort, were the donors. The V and J ends lost 9 bases and 7 bases, in that order; junction bases with no gene match: 7. Germline V gives CDR1 SNHLY, CDR2 FYNNEI. The CDR3 is made up of 12 amino acids. Data came from immunoSEQ multiplex PCR; TCRdb stores just in-frame clones and leaves some out. The data show over 250,000 clones, approximately 86% seen once. The source material was PBMCs. The chain carries TRBV2 and TRBJ2-7; TRBD1 matches 9 bases. The receptor comes from a woman aged 18-35 years in good health and CMV-seronegative. CDR3 sequence: CASWTGVGEQYF. DNA for the CDR3: TGTGCCAGTTGGACAGGGGTAGGAGAGCAGTACTTC.